A single sample is the source of the 5 T cell receptor beta chains below, sequenced in a study of regulatory T cells in long-lasting Graves disease. Arm-PCR with iRepertoire HTBI primers amplified the CDR3 regions for these TCR beta libraries. TCRdb re-called the multiplex PCR reads with MiXCR, one entry per CDR3 protein. The sample yields fewer than 650,000 distinct CDR3 sequences, less than 20% seen once. Time point in this sample: newly diagnosed GD, antithyroid drugs for less than 3 months. The TCR library used RNA extracted from PBMCs. These data were also reused for a study on T cells in Graves' hyperthyroidism and ophthalmopathy.

Sequencing was performed on peripheral blood mononuclear cells (PBMCs), taken at new diagnosis, from a patient treated with antithyroid drugs. The receptors were sampled from a woman aged 25-40 years with Graves disease.

On this clonotype: A single base separates this from a much larger clone, so it may be a read error. The chain has TRBV5-5 and TRBJ1-5, with D unclear. The CDR3 length is 17 residues. Trimming took off 3 bases at V and 1 base at J, with 17 bases between the two ends. CDR1 SGHKS and CDR2 YYEKEE come from the germline V gene (reference sequence). Written as DNA, the CDR3 is TGTGCCAGCAGCTCGAGGGCTTCCGGTCGGAGCAATCAGCCCCAGCATTTT. Protein product: CASSSRASGRSNQPQHF. The complete variable domain, with remaining parts taken from reference TRBV5-5 and TRBJ1-5, reads DAGVTQSPTHLIKTRGQQVTLRCSPISGHKSVSWYQQVLGQGPQFIFQYYEKEERGRGNFPDRFSARQFPNYSSELNVNALLLGDSALYLCASSSRASGRSNQPQHFGDGTRLSIL.

The gene calls are TRBV6-1 and TRBJ1-4; D not certain. The CDR3 runs to 14 residues. The V end was cut by 5 bases, the J end by 7 bases, with 14 bases between. CDR1 and CDR2 (germline): MNHNS, SASEGT. The CDR3: CASSIRAGPEKLFF. In nucleotides, the CDR3 is TGTGCCAGCAGTATACGGGCAGGCCCTGAAAAACTGTTTTTT.

This clonotype came up many times. V is TRBV28 and J is TRBJ1-5; the D is unclear. Germline V CDR1 and CDR2: MDHEN, SYDVKM. The V and J ends lost 5 bases and 3 bases respectively, with 8 bases between them. CDR3 length: 13 amino acids. CDR3: CASSAPYNQPQHF. CDR3 sequence (DNA): TGTGCCAGCAGTGCACCCTACAATCAGCCCCAGCATTTT.

In its sample, this clonotype was seen many times. The gene calls are TRBV7-3 and TRBJ1-1; D is possibly TRBD1 (5 bases). Per the germline V gene, CDR1 is SGHTA and CDR2 is FQGTGA. V lost 0 bases to trimming and J lost 1 base, with 15 bases between them. The CDR3 extends over 17 amino acids. The CDR3 nucleotides read TGTGCCAGCAGCTTAACCCCGCTGGGGGGTTCGAACACTGAAGCTTTCTTT. Translated: CASSLTPLGGSNTEAFF.

The chain is built from TRBV6-9 and TRBJ2-7; no firm D call. Germline-derived CDR1 and CDR2 are MNHGY and SVAAGI. With 4 bases removed from V and 7 bases from J, the gap between germline ends came to 11 bases. This CDR3 comprises 12 residues. CDR3 DNA: TGTGCCAGCAGTTTCCCCTTGAGGGAGCAGTACTTC. It codes for CASSFPLREQYF.